What follows describes a single TCR beta chain. TCRdb's copy holds only in-frame clones and misses some; the assay was immunoSEQ multiplex PCR. Of approximately 46,000 clones in the sample, 90% were seen once. This record comes from a study of T cell changes during pregnancy in multiple sclerosis. The CDR3 length is 18 residues. V lost 3 bases to trimming and J lost 3 bases; unmatched junction nucleotides: 9. CDR1 and CDR2 from the germline V gene are MNHNS and SASEGT. The origin of this receptor is a female donor in good health, enrolled as a control in a pregnancy study. The chain employs TRBV6-1 and TRBJ2-3, with 13 positions matching TRBD2. Material: peripheral blood, obtained after pregnancy. The CDR3 sequence: CASSDTSGRARMTDTQYF. The CDR3 DNA is TGTGCCAGCAGTGATACTAGCGGGAGGGCTAGGATGACAGATACGCAGTATTTT.